The rows below give T cell receptor beta chains drawn from one sample of a study of a mutant IDH1 vaccine in newly diagnosed glioma. These receptors' antigens are unknown. Clones were read by immunoSEQ multiplex PCR, and TCRdb kept only the in-frame ones, dropping some. In the table there are tens of thousands of clones, about four fifths of which are singletons. The material was PBMCs, obtained from a glioma patient whose treatment included an IDH1 peptide vaccine. Receptors were obtained from a man aged 35-49 years with glioma. Some clones in this sample may be carry-over from other donors' samples. CDR3s include the opening cysteine and the closing phenylalanine or tryptophan. The D gene is left open where the match is weak. The size entry is marked missing in some rows and otherwise reads once, few, many or a size class.

>TRBV6-5|-|TRBJ1-5|-
TGTGCCAGCAGTTCATCAGTGGCTAGCAATCAGCCCCAGCATTTT
CASSSSVASNQPQHF
>TRBV2|-|TRBJ1-4|-
TGTGCCAGCGCGTCTGGGTTCTGGGGTGAAAAACTGTTTTTT
CASASGFWGEKLFF
>TRBV29-1|-|TRBJ2-5|-
TGCAGCGTTGACGCCGGCGTATTCCCCGAGACCCAGTACTTC
CSVDAGVFPETQYF
>TRBV9|-|TRBJ1-2|-
TGTGCCAGCAGCTTACCGACAGCTACCCTGAGCTACACCTTC
CASSLPTATLSYTF
>TRBV10-1|few|TRBJ1-1|-
TGCGCCAGCAGGCTGACAGCGAACACTGAAGCTTTCTTT
CASRLTANTEAFF
>TRBV27|-|TRBJ1-2|-
TGTGCCAGCAGTTCGACGACGGGGAGATATGGCTACACCTTC
CASSSTTGRYGYTF
>TRBV23-1|-|TRBJ1-6|TRBD1
TGCGCCAGCAGTCAATCGGGGACAGGGGACTATAATTCACCCCTCCACTTT
CASSQSGTGDYNSPLHF
>TRBV27|-|TRBJ1-2|-
TGTGCCAGCAGTTTAAGGATGGGGGCAAATGGCTACACCTTC
CASSLRMGANGYTF
>TRBV7-2|-|TRBJ1-5|TRBD1
TGTGCCAGCAGGGACAGGGATAGCAATCAGCCCCAGCATTTT
CASRDRDSNQPQHF
>TRBV6-5|-|TRBJ2-1|-
TGTGCCAGCAGTCAGAGGAACAATGAGCAGTTCTTC
CASSQRNNEQFF
>TRBV5-6|few|TRBJ2-7|-
TGTGCCAGCAGCTTGGCATCAGAGCAGTACTTC
CASSLASEQYF
>TRBV29-1|-|TRBJ2-3|-
TGCAGCGTTGATCTCCCGTTCGGGCGGGGGCCCACAGATACGCAGTATTTT
CSVDLPFGRGPTDTQYF
>TRBV27|once|TRBJ1-1|-
TGTGCCAGCAGGAAACCGGGACATCAAGCTTTCTTT
CASRKPGHQAFF
>TRBV30|-|TRBJ2-4|-
TGTGCCTGGACCCCTGCAGGGAGTTCAAACATTCAGTACTTC
CAWTPAGSSNIQYF
>TRBV2|once|TRBJ1-2|-
TGTGCCAGCAGGTCTCCGGGACCGACATTGGGCTACACCTTC
CASRSPGPTLGYTF
>TRBV4-1|-|TRBJ2-7|-
TGCGCCAGCAGCCCGGAAGCCCGCTCCTACGAGCAGTACTTC
CASSPEARSYEQYF
>TRBV20-1|-|TRBJ1-2|-
TGCAGTGCCGTTCGCCGGGGCAGGTTTTTCTTC
CSAVRRGRFFF
>TRBV4-1|-|TRBJ1-2|-
TGCGCCAGCAGCCAAGCCGCTAGGACAGCTCTCGCTAACTATGGCTACACCTTC
CASSQAARTALANYGYTF
>TRBV6-6|-|TRBJ1-1|-
TGTGCCAGCAGCAGAGGACGAGGGGGGACTGAAGCTTTCTTT
CASSRGRGGTEAFF
>TRBV4-3|-|TRBJ1-2|TRBD1
TGCGCCAGCAGCCAAGACGGGACAGGGGGCTTCGGCTACACCTTC
CASSQDGTGGFGYTF
>TRBV7-2|-|TRBJ1-2|-
TGTGCCAGCAGCTTAATGGTAGGGAACTATGGCTACACCTTC
CASSLMVGNYGYTF
>TRBV7-9|-|TRBJ2-7|TRBD1
TGTGCCAGCAGCTTCGTAGACAGGGGGTTCTACGAGCAGTACTTC
CASSFVDRGFYEQYF
>TRBV2|-|TRBJ1-5|TRBD1
TGTGCCAGCAGCCCCGGGACAGGGGATCCGCCCCAGCATTTT
CASSPGTGDPPQHF
>TRBV6-5|-|TRBJ1-1|-
TGTGCCAGCAGTTATAGTTCTCAGTCACAGCTTGAAGCTTTCTTT
CASSYSSQSQLEAFF
>TRBV5-4|once|TRBJ2-3|TRBD1
TGTGCCACCAGGGACAGGGGCACCCCAGATACGCAGTATTTT
CATRDRGTPDTQYF
>TRBV5-6|-|TRBJ1-2|TRBD1
TGTGCCAGCACCCGACAGGGTAGGACTAACTATGGCTACACCTTC
CASTRQGRTNYGYTF
>TRBV18|-|TRBJ1-6|-
TGTGCCAGCTCACCCAGTGACGGTTTCGCCCTCCACTTT
CASSPSDGFALHF
>TRBV30|-|TRBJ1-2|-
TGTGCCTGGAGTGTATACGGTCGTGGAAGGTTCGTGCTCTTC
CAWSVYGRGRFVLF
>TRBV12-5|-|TRBJ2-2|TRBD1
TGTGCTAGTGGTTTCTTGACAGGGGGCTACTCTGCGAACACCGGGGAGCTGTTTTTT
CASGFLTGGYSANTGELFF
>TRBV6-4|-|TRBJ2-3|-
TGTGCCAGCAGCCCTGGACTATCCGCGGCAGATACGCAGTATTTT
CASSPGLSAADTQYF
>TRBV2|-|TRBJ1-1|-
TGTGCCATTTCACAGGGCGCACTTGAAGCTTTCTTT
CAISQGALEAFF
>TRBV6-6|-|TRBJ1-2|-
TGTGCCAGCAGTTACTCGGTGACAGGACCCGATGGCTACACCTTC
CASSYSVTGPDGYTF
>TRBV30|-|TRBJ1-5|-
TGTGCCTGGAGGCGCACAGGAGACCGCAATCAGCCCCAGCATTTT
CAWRRTGDRNQPQHF
>TRBV9|-|TRBJ2-7|-
TGTGCCAGCAGCGTAGGCGAGGGGGTCCAACGCTCCTACGAGCAGTACTTC
CASSVGEGVQRSYEQYF
>TRBV5-5|-|TRBJ1-2|TRBD1
TGTGCCAGCAGCTCGACAGGGCGGGACTATGGCTACACCTTC
CASSSTGRDYGYTF
>TRBV2|-|TRBJ2-4|TRBD1
TGTGCCAGCAGGGAACAGGGGGCGTGGGACATTCAGTACTTC
CASREQGAWDIQYF
>TRBV30|-|TRBJ1-2|TRBD1
TGTGCCTGGACCTATGGGGGAGGACAGGGGTACCATGGCTACACCTTC
CAWTYGGGQGYHGYTF
>TRBV5-6|-|TRBJ1-1|-
TGTGCCAGCAGTCTCACAGGGTCGTACACTGAAGCTTTCTTT
CASSLTGSYTEAFF
>TRBV5-5|-|TRBJ1-2|-
TGTGCCAGCAGCTTGGGGGGGGTTAACTATGGCTACACCTTC
CASSLGGVNYGYTF
>TRBV4-2|few|TRBJ2-3|-
TGTGCCAGCAGCCAAGCCCTAGCGAGGTACACAGATACGCAGTATTTT
CASSQALARYTDTQYF
>TRBV5-1|-|TRBJ2-3|TRBD2
TGCGCCAGCAGTGTGGGGGGGGAAAGAAGTACAGATACGCAGTATTTT
CASSVGGERSTDTQYF
>TRBV7-9|-|TRBJ1-1|TRBD1
TGTGCCAGCAGGGGACAGTGGGACACTGAAGCTTTCTTT
CASRGQWDTEAFF
>TRBV2|-|TRBJ2-5|-
TGTGCCAGCAGTCGACCGGATTCGAGGACCCAGTACTTC
CASSRPDSRTQYF
>TRBV7-8|-|TRBJ1-4|-
TGTGCCAGCAGCTTCGGACGGACTAGTAGTGCAACTAATGAAAAACTGTTTTTT
CASSFGRTSSATNEKLFF
>TRBV10-2|-|TRBJ1-4|-
TGCGCCAGCAGTGAGTTCGGGACTAGGGATGAAAAACTGTTTTTT
CASSEFGTRDEKLFF
>TRBV30|-|TRBJ1-1|-
TGTGGTCGGGGTGCGAACACTGAAGCTTTCTTT
CGRGANTEAFF
>TRBV30|-|TRBJ1-5|-
TGTGCCTGGAGTGGGGTGTCCAGTCAGCCCCAGCATTTT
CAWSGVSSQPQHF
>TRBV19|-|TRBJ1-1|-
TGTGCCAGTAGTGAGACAGTTAACACTGAAGCTTTCTTT
CASSETVNTEAFF